This TCR beta chain was identified during a study of cytomegalovirus exposure and HLA in healthy donors. Broader study findings: Follow-up analysis later connected one missense variant in DCLRE1C with trimming of TCR beta V- and J-genes. About 90% or about 30% of the time was how often most TCR beta V segments were productive, according to an earlier analysis.

Primers included in the PCR were 60 Vbeta and 13 Jbeta primers. Per the original data handling: Roughly 10 million shared chains were among about 80 million unique TCR beta chains counted in a later analysis. Method: immunoSEQ multiplex PCR; TCRdb's copy keeps in-frame clones and lacks some. Clone size and V and J calls were adopted from that table, with D and trimming inferred from the DNA. The profile shows some 150,000 clones, 70% to 80% of them singletons. Germline V CDR1 and CDR2: KGHSH, LQKENI. The CDR3 spans 17 residues. Trimming cost V 6 bases and J 7 bases; bases outside gene matches: 18. Details on this clone: What it recognizes is unknown.

The specimen was PBMCs. The chain carries TRBV18 and TRBJ1-1; 9 nucleotides match TRBD1. The sequence came from a woman in her 50s in good health and CMV-seronegative. The DNA for the CDR3 is TGTGCCAGCTCCCTGGACGGGACAGGGACCCCCGGGGGTGAAGCTTTCTTT. It specifies CASSLDGTGTPGGEAFF.